The next 24 T cell receptor beta chains were all read from a single sample in a study of cytomegalovirus exposure and HLA in healthy donors. Vbeta (60) and Jbeta (13) primers were used in the PCR. This table comes from immunoSEQ multiplex PCR, and its TCRdb copy is limited to in-frame clones, with some not included. The repertoire holds about 160,000 clones, with roughly 87% as singletons. Sample: PBMCs. These receptors all come from a man over 45 in good health and CMV-seropositive.

V gene TRBV7-9 combines with J gene TRBJ1-1; perhaps TRBD1 as D (6 bases). Between the trimmed V and J ends, which lost 4 bases and 1 base, there was a span of 13 bases. Germline V gene data show CDR1 as SEHNR and CDR2 as FQNEAQ (reference sequence). The CDR3 spans 15 residues. CDR3 DNA sequence: TGTGCCAGCAGCTCACCAGACAGGAAGAACACTGAAGCTTTCTTT. Residues: CASSSPDRKNTEAFF.

The chain has TRBV7-2 and TRBJ2-1; the match to TRBD2 covers 13 bases. V lost 4 bases and J lost 9; bases outside the gene matches: 3. CDR3 length equals 14 residues. Germline CDR1 SGHTA, CDR2 FQGNSA. CDR3 bases: TGTGCCAGCAGCTCTGGACTAGCGGGAGTTGAGCAGTTCTTC. This gives the protein CASSSGLAGVEQFF.

The V and J genes are TRBV6-6 and TRBJ1-1; D remains unclear. CDR1 MNHNY and CDR2 SVGAGI come from the germline V gene (reference sequence). The CDR3 totals 11 residues. The V and J ends lost 6 bases and 5 bases respectively, with 7 bases between them. The CDR3 nucleotides are TGTGCCAGCAGCCAGAGGACTGAAGCTTTCTTT. Its translation is CASSQRTEAFF.

The rearrangement joins TRBV5-1 to TRBJ1-2, with 9 bases that match TRBD1. Looked up from germline, CDR1 is SGHRS and CDR2 is YFSETQ. This CDR3 spans 15 amino acids. Unmatched junction bases numbered 8, after V lost 3 bases and J lost 5 bases. CDR3 protein: CASSSGTGPAYGYTF. CDR3 sequence (DNA): TGCGCCAGCAGCTCCGGGACAGGGCCAGCTTATGGCTACACCTTC.

The rearrangement uses TRBV18 and TRBJ1-6; D might be TRBD1 (5 bases). The CDR3 is made up of 15 amino acids. CDR1 and CDR2 from the germline V gene are KGHSH and LQKENI. V was pared by 2 bases and J by 8 bases, with 13 bases between. In DNA form, the CDR3 reads TGTGCCAGCTCACCAGTTTTCCAGGGTGATTCACCCCTCCACTTT. Translation gives CASSPVFQGDSPLHF.

V is TRBV9 and J is TRBJ2-3; possible D gene TRBD1, 6 bases. Germline lookup yields CDR1 SGDLS and CDR2 YYNGEE. The CDR3 runs to 13 residues. V gave up 3 bases and J gave up 3 bases, with 8 bases separating them. CDR3 DNA sequence: TGTGCCAGCAGCGGAGGGGGTACAGATACGCAGTATTTT. Its translation: CASSGGGTDTQYF.

The chain links TRBV5-1 to TRBJ2-7, with 7 bases aligning to TRBD1. This CDR3 has 13 amino acids. Per the germline V gene, CDR1 is SGHRS and CDR2 is YFSETQ. With V trimmed by 4 bases and J by 2 bases, 3 bases remained unmatched. The CDR3 bases are TGCGCCAGCAGCCGGGACAGCCCCTACGAGCAGTACTTC. Its protein product is CASSRDSPYEQYF.

This chain joins TRBV28 and TRBJ2-7, with 10 bases matching TRBD1. This CDR3 is 16 amino acids long. The J segment lost 7 bases and the V segment lost 3 bases, leaving 12 bases of the junction unmatched. In germline, CDR1 is MDHEN, CDR2 SYDVKM. CDR3 amino acids: CASSLVGQGTGGEQYF. The CDR3 DNA follows: TGTGCCAGCAGTTTGGTGGGACAGGGGACCGGGGGGGAGCAGTACTTC.

The J gene is TRBJ2-5, the V gene TRBV27; 8 nucleotides align to TRBD2. Germline CDR1 and CDR2: MNHEY and SMNVEV (reference sequence). Unmatched junction bases numbered 9, after V lost 8 bases and J lost 4 bases. This CDR3 has 14 residues. CDR3 coding DNA: TGTGCCAGCCGAACAATAGCGGGGCCAGAGACCCAGTACTTC. It yields the protein CASRTIAGPETQYF.

This rearrangement joins TRBV2 to TRBJ1-4; perhaps TRBD1 as D (5 bases). The CDR3 contains 13 residues. V lost 6 bases and J lost 3, with 8 bases in between. Germline loops: CDR1 SNHLY, CDR2 FYNNEI. The CDR3 region has the DNA TGTGCCAGCAGCCAGGGTTCTAATGAAAAACTGTTTTTT. Translation gives CASSQGSNEKLFF.

This chain uses TRBV5-1 with TRBJ2-3, with D perhaps matching TRBD2 (7 bases). Germline CDR1 SGHRS, CDR2 YFSETQ. The CDR3 length is 14 residues. Trimming took off 1 base at V and 6 bases at J, with 12 bases between the two ends. The CDR3 reads CASSLPGGEDTQYF. The CDR3 region has the DNA TGCGCCAGCAGCTTGCCGGGGGGCGAGGATACGCAGTATTTT. Complete variable domain (other parts from reference TRBV5-1 and TRBJ2-3): KAGVTQTPRYLIKTRGQQVTLSCSPISGHRSVSWYQQTPGQGLQFLFEYFSETQRNKGNFPGRFSGRQFSNSRSEMNVSTLELGDSALYLCASSLPGGEDTQYFGPGTRLTVL.

The chain recombines TRBV7-9 with TRBJ2-7; 8 bases map to TRBD1. In germline, CDR1 is SEHNR, CDR2 FQNEAQ (reference sequence). The CDR3 covers 14 residues. After removal of 6 bases from V and 2 bases from J, the junction contained 6 bases not matched to a gene. The CDR3: CASSRTGYPYEQYF. The CDR3 DNA reads as TGTGCCAGCAGTCGGACAGGGTACCCCTACGAGCAGTACTTC.

This clone was seen only a few times. The rearrangement joins TRBV28 to TRBJ2-7, with 10 nucleotides matching TRBD2. The CDR3 has 17 amino acids. Germline V gives CDR1 MDHEN, CDR2 SYDVKM. V lost 4 bases, J lost 0 bases, and 9 bases stayed unmatched. The CDR3 is CASSSLILAGISYEQYF. The CDR3 DNA reads TGTGCCAGCAGTTCCTTAATACTAGCGGGAATCTCCTACGAGCAGTACTTC.

The chain uses TRBV12-5 and TRBJ1-6; TRBD1 is a possible D gene (5 bases). Germline CDR1 LGHNT, CDR2 FRNRAP. The CDR3 spans 16 residues. V lost 1 base and J lost 7, with 14 bases in between. The CDR3 nucleotides are TGTGCTAGTGGTTTGGGGGCGGGGGAGGGGAATTCACCCCTCCACTTT. Its translation: CASGLGAGEGNSPLHF.

V and J are TRBV7-6 and TRBJ2-2; no definite D call. Trimming pared 0 bases from V and 2 bases from J, leaving 7 bases between. CDR3 length equals 15 residues. CDR1 and CDR2 (germline): SGHVS, FNYEAQ. The CDR3 DNA sequence: TGTGCCAGCAGCTTAGCGGGCCCTAACACCGGGGAGCTGTTTTTT. It encodes CASSLAGPNTGELFF.

A few counts support this clone. J is TRBJ1-5 and V is TRBV5-1, with a tentative D call TRBD1 (5 bases). The V end was cut by 0 bases, the J end by 4 bases, with 8 bases between. Germline lookup yields CDR1 SGHRS and CDR2 YFSETQ. The length of the CDR3 is 14 residues. CDR3 sequence (DNA): TGCGCCAGCAGCTTGGGGAGGGGTAATCAGCCCCAGCATTTT. This gives the protein CASSLGRGNQPQHF.

The sample holds a few counts of this clone. V and J are TRBV29-1 and TRBJ2-7; 7 positions agree with TRBD1. Unmatched junction bases numbered 10, after V lost 6 bases and J lost 2 bases. There are 14 residues in the CDR3. Germline lookup yields CDR1 SQVTM and CDR2 ANQGSEA. CDR3 region: CSVYTFDRAYEQYF. The CDR3 DNA reads as TGCAGCGTCTATACCTTCGACAGGGCCTACGAGCAGTACTTC.

This clone turned up a few times. The chain recombines TRBV18 with TRBJ1-2, with D perhaps matching TRBD1 (5 bases). V lost 2 bases and J 8 bases, leaving 9 bases between the germline ends. Germline V gene lookup returns CDR1 KGHSH and CDR2 LQKENI. This CDR3 comprises 12 residues. CDR3 DNA: TGTGCCAGCTCACCAGGGGCGGACGGCTACACCTTC. Protein: CASSPGADGYTF.

V is TRBV6-1 and J is TRBJ1-5; D might be TRBD1 (6 bases). The CDR3 runs 14 residues. V lost 6 bases to trimming and J lost 3 bases, with 12 bases between them. The germline V gene encodes CDR1 MNHNS and CDR2 SASEGT. The CDR3 DNA follows: TGTGCCAGCAGGGACAGCTTTTTCAATCAGCCCCAGCATTTT. It specifies CASRDSFFNQPQHF.

This chain uses TRBV6-6 with TRBJ2-7; D remains unclear. Germline V gene lookup returns CDR1 MNHNY and CDR2 SVGAGI (reference sequence). The CDR3 spans 15 residues. V dropped 0 bases and J dropped 0 bases, with 9 bases sitting between them. The CDR3 region has the DNA TGTGCCAGCAGTTACTCGGTGCGTAGCTCCTACGAGCAGTACTTC. Protein sequence: CASSYSVRSSYEQYF.

This clone has a handful of counts. This rearrangement joins TRBV6-1 to TRBJ2-7; no firm D call. This CDR3 contains 12 residues. CDR1 is MNHNS and CDR2 is SASEGT in the germline V gene. V was clipped by 1 base and J by 6 bases, with 7 bases between them. In nucleotides, the CDR3 is TGTGCCAGCAGTGAAGTGGCCATCGAGCAGTACTTC. Its translation is CASSEVAIEQYF.

This rearrangement joins TRBV27 to TRBJ2-4; a possible D gene is TRBD1 (5 bases). The V gene lost 3 bases and the J gene lost 6 bases, with 15 bases spanning the gap. The CDR3 is 15 residues long. Germline-derived CDR1 and CDR2 are MNHEY and SMNVEV (reference sequence). For the CDR3, the DNA is TGTGCCAGCAGTTTTCAGGGCCGGTCTCTAAACATTCAGTACTTC. It translates to CASSFQGRSLNIQYF.

The rearrangement joins TRBV7-9 to TRBJ2-1; D remains unclear. The CDR3 loop spans 12 amino acids. The germline V gene encodes CDR1 SEHNR and CDR2 FQNEAQ (reference sequence). V lost 5 bases and J 10 bases, leaving 12 bases between the germline ends. The DNA for the CDR3 is TGTGCCAGCAGCCTCAGGATCCAAGAGCAGTTCTTC. Translated, it gives CASSLRIQEQFF.

V is TRBV2 and J is TRBJ2-7; 8 nucleotides align to TRBD2. CDR3 length: 15 amino acids. Germline V gene data show CDR1 as SNHLY and CDR2 as FYNNEI. V dropped 2 bases and J dropped 2; count of bases not matched to a gene: 5. DNA for the CDR3: TGTGCCAGCAGTGAAAGGCGAGCGGGGGCCTACGAGCAGTACTTC. Its translation is CASSERRAGAYEQYF.